The clone carrying this T cell receptor (beta chain) was detected only a few times. This specimen comes from a study of response to subunit inactivated influenza vaccine. TCRdb passed the RT-PCR reads through MiXCR, listing each CDR3 protein once. The table includes some 570,000 distinct CDR3 sequences, 11% detected once. These data were likewise used in another study, on T cells expressing NK-cell markers. That work adds: Making the TCR beta cDNA relied on 5'RACE template switching with UMIs.

The specimen comprised PBMCs from blood, sampled on the day of vaccination. This sequence originates from a man in his fifties or sixties who received an inactivated influenza vaccine.

For the CDR3, the DNA is TGTGCCAGCAGTTGGGGGGACAGGAGGTACCAAGAGACCCAGTACTTC. Residues: CASSWGDRRYQETQYF. V and J are TRBV28 and TRBJ2-5; 8 nucleotides match TRBD1. Germline V gene data show CDR1 as MDHEN and CDR2 as SYDVKM. The CDR3 is made up of 16 amino acids. The ends lost 4 bases at V and 0 bases at J; junction bases unmatched: 7.